This T cell receptor (beta chain) appears in the sequencing data of a study of cytomegalovirus exposure and HLA in healthy donors. PCR involved 60 Vbeta and 13 Jbeta primers. How the authors handled the data: About 11 million of around 85 million unique TCR beta chains were shared, per a later count. The table came from immunoSEQ multiplex PCR; TCRdb's copy has only in-frame clones and leaves some out. V, J and clone size derive from that table, while D and trimming were established from the DNA sequence. The sample carries 150,000 to 200,000 clones, around 82% recorded once. V gave up 2 bases and J gave up 8 bases, with 16 bases separating them. Per the germline V gene, CDR1 is MDHEN and CDR2 is SYDVKM. The CDR3 loop spans 16 amino acids.

This receptor was obtained from a man between 50 and 59 years old in good health and CMV-seropositive. The sequenced sample consisted of PBMCs. The chain employs TRBV28 and TRBJ1-6; D ambiguous. The CDR3 loop is CASSLAGETRYSPLHF. CDR3 in DNA: TGTGCCAGCAGTTTAGCCGGAGAAACCCGTTATTCACCCCTCCACTTT.